This TCR beta chain appears in the sequencing data of a study of T cell responses to AZD1222 COVID-19 vaccine. Libraries were prepared by immunoSEQ multiplex PCR; TCRdb keeps only in-frame clonotypes and omits some of them. The sample yields around 220,000 clones, around 94% seen once. Notes on the study in general: Donors were largely white British and mainly female; clonal diversity was possibly underestimated. Seropositive status at baseline applied to only a handful of AZD1222 recipients. Every sample of the repertoires postdated the peak T cell response. At 160-218 and 743-854, vaccine-associated CD4 TCRs were dominant, and they spanned spike.

Germline CDR1 and CDR2: SGHTA and FQGNSA. J was trimmed by 2 bases and V by 6 bases; bases with no gene match: 2. The CDR3 has 14 amino acids. A note on this clone: What it binds is unknown.

The V call is TRBV7-2, the J call TRBJ2-1, with 9 bases aligning to TRBD2. The TCR originated in an adult who received the MenACWY meningococcal vaccine as a control. Sequencing was performed on peripheral blood, taken 28 days after the second dose of the MenACWY control vaccine. CDR3 residues: CASSASGAYNEQFF. DNA for the CDR3: TGTGCCAGCAGTGCTAGCGGGGCCTACAATGAGCAGTTCTTC.